This T cell receptor beta chain was sequenced for a study of OX40 agonist ivuxolimab in advanced cancers. TCRdb's table, derived via immunoSEQ multiplex PCR, lists solely in-frame clones and lacks some. The sample records some 58,000 clones, approximately 90% being singletons. Germline V gives CDR1 SGDLS, CDR2 YYNGEE. J lost 2 bases, V lost 0 bases, and 15 bases had no gene match. The CDR3 is made up of 19 amino acids. This chain connects TRBV9 to TRBJ2-3; TRBD2 aligns across 7 bases. The clonotype was recovered from an adult with an advanced solid tumor such as melanoma, head and neck, liver or kidney cancer. The starting material was CD4+ or CD8+ T cells sorted from blood, obtained in a trial of the OX40 agonist ivuxolimab. CDR3 coding DNA: TGTGCCAGCAGCGTAGAAGGTCTAGTGACCGGGACTAACACAGATACGCAGTATTTT. Its translation is CASSVEGLVTGTNTDTQYF.